This T cell receptor beta chain emerged from a study of cytomegalovirus exposure and HLA in healthy donors. Study context: The roughly 130 validation repertoires used the same platform as the 550 to 850 first-cohort repertoires (as reported by a later analysis). General study points: Across donors, most TCRs were seen rarely, yet some public ones were widespread. The investigators catalogued some 150 TCR beta chains as cytomegalovirus-associated. Published work reported that the classifier diagnosed cytomegalovirus status with high specificity and sensitivity.

With respect to this clone: Its antigen remains unknown.

The CDR3 consists of 15 residues. Germline CDR1 SGDLS, CDR2 YYNGEE. Unmatched junction bases numbered 2, after V lost 3 bases and J lost 0 bases. The assay was immunoSEQ multiplex PCR, and TCRdb's table has in-frame clones only and misses some. The sample lists around 300,000 clones, 87% occurring once. The gene calls are TRBV9 and TRBJ2-2; 7 nucleotides agree with TRBD1. Material: PBMCs. The clonotype comes from a woman between 25 and 40 years old in good health and CMV-seropositive. The CDR3 protein is CASSGQGPNTGELFF. CDR3 in DNA: TGTGCCAGCAGCGGACAGGGACCGAACACCGGGGAGCTGTTTTTT.